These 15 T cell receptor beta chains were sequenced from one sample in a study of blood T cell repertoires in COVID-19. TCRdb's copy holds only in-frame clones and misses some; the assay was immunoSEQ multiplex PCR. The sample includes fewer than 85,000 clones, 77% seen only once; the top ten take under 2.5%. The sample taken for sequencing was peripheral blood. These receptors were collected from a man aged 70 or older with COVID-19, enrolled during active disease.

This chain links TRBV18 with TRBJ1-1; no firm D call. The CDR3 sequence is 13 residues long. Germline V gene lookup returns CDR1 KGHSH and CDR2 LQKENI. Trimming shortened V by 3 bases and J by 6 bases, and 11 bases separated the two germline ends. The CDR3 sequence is CASSPLGGSEAFF. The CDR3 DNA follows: TGTGCCAGCTCACCCCTAGGTGGATCTGAAGCTTTCTTT. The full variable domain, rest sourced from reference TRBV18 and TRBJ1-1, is NAGVMQNPRHLVRRRGQEARLRCSPMKGHSHVYWYRQLPEEGLKFMVYLQKENIIDESGMPKERFSAEFPKEGPSILRIQQVVRGDSAAYFCASSPLGGSEAFFGQGTRLTVV.

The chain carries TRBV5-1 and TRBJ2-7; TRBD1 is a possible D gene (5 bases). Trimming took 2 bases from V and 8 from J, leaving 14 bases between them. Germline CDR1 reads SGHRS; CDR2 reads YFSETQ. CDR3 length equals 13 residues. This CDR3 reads CASSLDRTTKQYF. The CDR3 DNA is TGCGCCAGCAGCTTAGACAGAACTACGAAGCAGTACTTC.

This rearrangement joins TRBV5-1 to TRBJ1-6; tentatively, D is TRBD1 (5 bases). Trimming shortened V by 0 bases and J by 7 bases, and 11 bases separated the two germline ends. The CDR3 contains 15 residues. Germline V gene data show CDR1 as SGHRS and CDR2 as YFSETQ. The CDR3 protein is CASSLVGVGNSPLHF. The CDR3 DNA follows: TGCGCCAGCAGCTTGGTAGGGGTAGGAAATTCACCCCTCCACTTT.

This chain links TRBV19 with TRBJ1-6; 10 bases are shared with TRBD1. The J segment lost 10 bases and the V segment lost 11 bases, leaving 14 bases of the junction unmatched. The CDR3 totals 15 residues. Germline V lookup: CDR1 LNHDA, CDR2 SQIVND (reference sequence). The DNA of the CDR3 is TGTGCCCATTTCCCGTCCGGGACAGGGGTCTCACCCCTCCACTTT. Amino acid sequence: CAHFPSGTGVSPLHF.

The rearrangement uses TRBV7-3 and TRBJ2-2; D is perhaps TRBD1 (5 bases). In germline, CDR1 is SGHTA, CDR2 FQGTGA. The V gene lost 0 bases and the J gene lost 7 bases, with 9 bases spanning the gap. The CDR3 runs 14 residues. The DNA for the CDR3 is TGTGCCAGCAGCTTAACAGGGGATAGCGGGGAGCTGTTTTTT. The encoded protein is CASSLTGDSGELFF.

The CDR3 region has the DNA TGTGCCAGCTATCCAGGGGCGGGCTATGGCTACACCTTC. As protein: CASYPGAGYGYTF. The V gene is TRBV28, the J gene TRBJ1-2; D may be TRBD1 (6 bases). Trimming left V 8 bases short and J 4 bases short, with 14 bases between. The CDR3 runs to 13 residues. Germline V gene data show CDR1 as MDHEN and CDR2 as SYDVKM.

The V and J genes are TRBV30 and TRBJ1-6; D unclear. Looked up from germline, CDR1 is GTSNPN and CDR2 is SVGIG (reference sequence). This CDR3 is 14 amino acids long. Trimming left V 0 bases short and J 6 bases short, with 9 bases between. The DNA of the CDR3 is TGTGCCTGGAGTGTAGTGTGGGCTAATTCACCCCTCCACTTT. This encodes CAWSVVWANSPLHF.

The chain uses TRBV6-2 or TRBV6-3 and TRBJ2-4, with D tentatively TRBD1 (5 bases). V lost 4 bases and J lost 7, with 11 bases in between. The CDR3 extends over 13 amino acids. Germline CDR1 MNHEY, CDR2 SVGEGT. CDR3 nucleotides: TGTGCCAGCAGTTTCCGACCAGGGAACATTCAGTACTTC. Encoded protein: CASSFRPGNIQYF.

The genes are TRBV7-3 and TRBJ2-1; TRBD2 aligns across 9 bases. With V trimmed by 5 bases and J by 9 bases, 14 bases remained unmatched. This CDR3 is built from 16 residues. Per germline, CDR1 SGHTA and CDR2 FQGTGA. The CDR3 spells CASSPWASGTTSEQFF. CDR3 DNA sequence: TGTGCCAGCAGCCCTTGGGCTAGCGGGACTACGAGTGAGCAGTTCTTC.

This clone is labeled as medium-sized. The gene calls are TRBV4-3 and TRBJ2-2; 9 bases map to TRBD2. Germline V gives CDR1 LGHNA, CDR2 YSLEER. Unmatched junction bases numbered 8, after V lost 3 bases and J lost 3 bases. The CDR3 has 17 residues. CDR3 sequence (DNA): TGCGCCAGCAGCCAGAAAGCGGGAGGTAGGCACACCGGGGAGCTGTTTTTT. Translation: CASSQKAGGRHTGELFF.

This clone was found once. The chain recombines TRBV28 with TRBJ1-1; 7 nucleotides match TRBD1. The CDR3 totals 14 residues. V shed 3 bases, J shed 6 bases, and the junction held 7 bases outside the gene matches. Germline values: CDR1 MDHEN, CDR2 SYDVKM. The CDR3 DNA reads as TGTGCCAGCAGTTTCGGGGACAGAACCTCTGAAGCTTTCTTT. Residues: CASSFGDRTSEAFF.

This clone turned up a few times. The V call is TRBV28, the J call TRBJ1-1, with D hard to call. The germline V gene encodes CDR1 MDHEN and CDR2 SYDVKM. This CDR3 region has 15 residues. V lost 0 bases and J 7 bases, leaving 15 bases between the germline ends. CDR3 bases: TGTGCCAGCAGTTTATGGGGTTTCCGGGCGGGTGAAGCTTTCTTT. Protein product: CASSLWGFRAGEAFF.

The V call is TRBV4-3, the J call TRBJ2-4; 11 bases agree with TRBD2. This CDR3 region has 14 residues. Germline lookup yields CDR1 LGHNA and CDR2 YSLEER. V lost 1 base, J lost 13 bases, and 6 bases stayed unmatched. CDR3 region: CASSQGEPSGRQYF. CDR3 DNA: TGCGCCAGCAGCCAAGGGGAGCCTAGCGGGAGGCAGTACTTC.

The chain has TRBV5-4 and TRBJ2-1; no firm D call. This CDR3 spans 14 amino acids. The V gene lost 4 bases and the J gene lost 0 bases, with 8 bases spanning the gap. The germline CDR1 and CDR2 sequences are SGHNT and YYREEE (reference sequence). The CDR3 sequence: CASSPESSYNEQFF. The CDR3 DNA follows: TGTGCCAGCAGCCCTGAGAGCTCCTACAATGAGCAGTTCTTC.

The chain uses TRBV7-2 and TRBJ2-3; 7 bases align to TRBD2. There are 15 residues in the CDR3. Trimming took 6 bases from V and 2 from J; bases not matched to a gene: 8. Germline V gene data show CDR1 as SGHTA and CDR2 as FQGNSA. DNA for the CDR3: TGTGCCAGCAGATCGCAGCGGGGCAACACAGATACGCAGTATTTT. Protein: CASRSQRGNTDTQYF.